A single sample is the source of the 27 T cell receptor beta chains below, sequenced in a study of blood T cell repertoires in COVID-19. Clones were sequenced by immunoSEQ multiplex PCR, and TCRdb holds only the in-frame ones, with some missing. The sample contains under 300,000 clones, about 82% of which appear only once. The material sequenced was peripheral blood. Receptors originate from an elderly man with acute or convalescent COVID-19.

In its sample, this clone was seen once. The chain recombines TRBV4-3 with TRBJ1-4; 9 nucleotides agree with TRBD1. In germline, CDR1 is LGHNA, CDR2 YSLEER. CDR3 length: 19 residues. V shed 0 bases, J shed 4 bases, and the junction held 12 bases outside the gene matches. The DNA of the CDR3 is TGCGCCAGCAGCCAAGATCAGGTGGGACAGGGCTTCTTTAATGAAAAACTGTTTTTT. Amino acids: CASSQDQVGQGFFNEKLFF.

The chain recombines TRBV28 with TRBJ1-2; D is ambiguous. Trimming took 2 bases from V and 0 from J, leaving 4 bases between them. Germline lookup yields CDR1 MDHEN and CDR2 SYDVKM. The CDR3 runs to 13 residues. The CDR3 loop reads CASSLQANYGYTF. CDR3 sequence (DNA): TGTGCCAGCAGTTTACAGGCTAACTATGGCTACACCTTC.

A single count supports this clone. This sequence joins TRBV5-1 and TRBJ1-4; D is unresolved. The CDR3 is 13 residues long. CDR1 and CDR2 from the germline V gene are SGHRS and YFSETQ. Trimming removed 0 bases at V and 5 bases at J, with 5 bases between. The CDR3 region has the DNA TGCGCCAGCAGCTTGGACAGAAATGAAAAACTGTTTTTT. It specifies CASSLDRNEKLFF.

J is TRBJ1-1 and V is TRBV12-3 or TRBV12-4; D perhaps matches TRBD1 (5 bases). The ends were cut back, 3 bases at V and 5 bases at J, with 10 bases in the middle. The CDR3 covers 13 residues. The CDR3, as DNA: TGTGCCAGCAGTTTCCTTCCAGGGACTGAAGCTTTCTTT. Protein sequence: CASSFLPGTEAFF.

The V gene is TRBV3-1 (or the pseudogene TRBV3-2), the J gene TRBJ2-5, with TRBD2 as a possible D gene (6 bases). The CDR3 has 14 amino acids. The V end was cut by 2 bases, the J end by 3 bases, with 10 bases between. Germline CDR1 is LGHDT and CDR2 is YNNKEL (reference sequence). As DNA, the CDR3 is TGTGCCAGCAGCCAAAGGGTAGCGGAAGAGACCCAGTACTTC. It specifies CASSQRVAEETQYF.

The rearrangement joins TRBV25-1 to TRBJ1-5; TRBD1 might be the D (5 bases). The V and J ends lost 9 bases and 2 bases respectively, with 14 bases between them. This CDR3 is built from 14 residues. Germline CDR1 reads MGHDK; CDR2 reads SYGVNS. The CDR3 spells CASRRAGGNQPQHF. The CDR3 bases are TGTGCCAGTCGTCGTGCGGGGGGCAATCAGCCCCAGCATTTT.

The chain links TRBV7-9 to TRBJ1-1; 7 bases match TRBD1. Germline V gene lookup returns CDR1 SEHNR and CDR2 FQNEAQ (reference sequence). With V trimmed by 2 bases and J by 4 bases, 4 bases remained unmatched. The CDR3 extends over 14 amino acids. CDR3 nucleotide sequence: TGTGCCAGCAGCTTATCGGCAGGGGGCACTGAAGCTTTCTTT. Residues: CASSLSAGGTEAFF. The whole variable domain, remainder taken from reference TRBV7-9 and TRBJ1-1, is DTGVSQNPRHKITKRGQNVTFRCDPISEHNRLYWYRQTLGQGPEFLTYFQNEAQLEKSRLLSDRFSAERPKGSFSTLEIQRTEQGDSAMYLCASSLSAGGTEAFFGQGTRLTVV.

This clone showed up just once. The chain joins TRBV6-1 to TRBJ1-6, with 9 bases identical to TRBD1. This CDR3 has 16 residues. V dropped 4 bases and J dropped 2; count of bases not matched to a gene: 3. Germline V gene data show CDR1 as MNHNS and CDR2 as SASEGT. The CDR3: CASSGGQGTYNSPLHF. In nucleotides, the CDR3 is TGTGCCAGCAGTGGCGGACAGGGGACCTATAATTCACCCCTCCACTTT.

J is TRBJ2-1 and V is TRBV29-1; 11 nucleotides match TRBD2. The CDR3 has 14 amino acids. V was pared by 4 bases and J by 6 bases, with 5 bases of the junction left unmatched. Germline lookup yields CDR1 SQVTM and CDR2 ANQGSEA. The chain's CDR3 is CSVVLAGVGNEQFF. Written as DNA, the CDR3 is TGCAGCGTTGTACTAGCGGGAGTCGGCAATGAGCAGTTCTTC.

The rearrangement links TRBV11-3 to TRBJ2-7, with 7 bases identical to TRBD1. The germline V gene encodes CDR1 SGHNT and CDR2 YENEEA. V shed 1 base, J shed 5 bases, and the junction held 2 bases outside the gene matches. The CDR3 loop spans 13 amino acids. The CDR3 region has the DNA TGTGCCAGCAGCTTAGCTGGGACAGACGAGCAGTACTTC. Amino acids: CASSLAGTDEQYF.

This rearrangement joins TRBV6-5 to TRBJ1-5; no definite D call. The CDR3 is 13 residues long. From germline, CDR1 is MNHEY and CDR2 SVGAGI. V lost 8 bases and J lost 3, with 11 bases in between. For the CDR3, the DNA is TGTGCCAGCGCCGGGAATTACAATCAGCCCCAGCATTTT. Amino acid sequence: CASAGNYNQPQHF.

The chain is built from TRBV4-1 and TRBJ2-2; D perhaps matches TRBD1 (6 bases). V was cut by 3 bases and J by 2 bases, with 16 bases left in between. This CDR3 is 17 amino acids long. CDR1 is MGHRA, CDR2 YSYEKL, per germline. The chain's CDR3 is CASSHGGRGGNTGELFF. In nucleotides, the CDR3 is TGCGCCAGCAGCCATGGAGGCAGGGGCGGCAACACCGGGGAGCTGTTTTTT.

The chain joins TRBV5-1 to TRBJ2-1; D unclear. The germline V gene has CDR1 SGHRS and CDR2 YFSETQ. The CDR3 spans 16 residues. The V end lost 0 bases, the J end lost 4 bases, and 14 bases lay between the germline ends. CDR3 region: CASSLAGGLEYNEQFF. CDR3 nucleotide sequence: TGCGCCAGCAGCTTGGCGGGTGGGTTAGAGTACAATGAGCAGTTCTTC.

The chain links TRBV19 to TRBJ2-6; no clear D. The CDR3 contains 12 residues. V lost 4 bases and J 4 bases, leaving 2 bases between the germline ends. Germline V CDR1 and CDR2: LNHDA, SQIVND (reference sequence). This CDR3 reads CASSTGANVLTF. DNA for the CDR3: TGTGCCAGTAGTACAGGGGCCAACGTCCTGACTTTC.

The chain joins TRBV6-5 to TRBJ1-1, with TRBD1 matching over 7 bases. Trimming cost V 7 bases and J 0 bases; bases outside gene matches: 8. Germline-derived CDR1 and CDR2 are MNHEY and SVGAGI. The CDR3 is 15 residues long. CDR3 region: CASTQLQGMNTEAFF. The CDR3 coding sequence is TGTGCCAGCACCCAACTACAGGGGATGAACACTGAAGCTTTCTTT.

The chain combines TRBV6-5 with TRBJ1-3; D call uncertain. Germline loops: CDR1 MNHEY, CDR2 SVGAGI. The CDR3 sequence is 14 residues long. V was clipped by 6 bases and J by 3 bases, with 12 bases between them. CDR3 protein: CASREGFVGNTIYF. The CDR3 bases are TGTGCCAGCAGGGAGGGTTTCGTTGGAAACACCATATATTTT.

This chain uses TRBV5-1 with TRBJ2-1; D gene uncertain. Trimming removed 1 base from V and 0 bases from J, with 8 bases in between. Germline V CDR1 and CDR2: SGHRS, YFSETQ. The CDR3 covers 15 residues. The DNA for the CDR3 is TGCGCCAGCAGCTTGTCTCTAAGCTCCTACAATGAGCAGTTCTTC. Translated: CASSLSLSSYNEQFF. The full variable domain, in which reference TRBV5-1 and TRBJ2-1 provide the parts outside the CDR3, is KAGVTQTPRYLIKTRGQQVTLSCSPISGHRSVSWYQQTPGQGLQFLFEYFSETQRNKGNFPGRFSGRQFSNSRSEMNVSTLELGDSALYLCASSLSLSSYNEQFFGPGTRLTVL.

The rearrangement links TRBV19 to TRBJ2-7, with a weak D call TRBD1 (6 bases). Germline-derived CDR1 and CDR2 are LNHDA and SQIVND (reference sequence). With 6 bases removed from V and 0 bases from J, the gap between germline ends came to 15 bases. This CDR3 comprises 15 residues. CDR3 in amino acids: CASRPQGTGSYEQYF. The CDR3 DNA follows: TGTGCCAGTAGACCTCAGGGGACCGGCTCCTACGAGCAGTACTTC. The complete variable domain, with remaining parts taken from reference TRBV19 and TRBJ2-7, reads DGGITQSPKYLFRKEGQNVTLSCEQNLNHDAMYWYRQDPGQGLRLIYYSQIVNDFQKGDIAEGYSVSREKKESFPLTVTSAQKNPTAFYLCASRPQGTGSYEQYFGPGTRLTVT.

CDR3 coding DNA: TGTGCCAGCAGCCCTCGCGGTAGCGGGGGTTCCTACGAGCAGTACTTC. This gives the protein CASSPRGSGGSYEQYF. The genes are TRBV9 and TRBJ2-7, with 9 bases lining up with TRBD2. CDR3 size: 16 residues. J was trimmed by 1 base and V by 4 bases; bases with no gene match: 9. From germline, CDR1 is SGDLS and CDR2 YYNGEE.

This clone was found once. The V gene is TRBV7-8, the J gene TRBJ1-5, with TRBD1 matching over 8 bases. The CDR3 runs 13 residues. The V segment lost 3 bases and the J segment 9 bases; nucleotides outside the gene matches: 4. The V gene's germline CDR1 is SGHVS and CDR2 FQNEAQ. For the CDR3, the DNA is TGTGCCAGCAGCTTGCCAGGGGGCCGGCCCCAGCATTTT. Its protein is CASSLPGGRPQHF.

This clone appeared a single time. The genes are TRBV12-5 and TRBJ2-1, with a weak D call TRBD1 (5 bases). Germline V gene data show CDR1 as LGHNT and CDR2 as FRNRAP. This CDR3 is 15 amino acids long. V shed 7 bases and J shed 0 bases, with 13 bases lying between them. In DNA form, the CDR3 reads TGTGCTAGTGCTATATCAGGGAACTCCTACAATGAGCAGTTCTTC. The encoded protein is CASAISGNSYNEQFF.

The chain is built from TRBV19 and TRBJ1-1, with D perhaps matching TRBD1 (6 bases). The CDR3 length is 14 residues. V was clipped by 7 bases and J by 3 bases, with 15 bases between them. Germline CDR1 is LNHDA and CDR2 is SQIVND (reference sequence). As DNA, the CDR3 is TGTGCCAGTACCCACCGGGGGGGCGACACTGAAGCTTTCTTT. Encoded protein: CASTHRGGDTEAFF.

The chain recombines TRBV7-6 with TRBJ2-7; 10 nucleotides align to TRBD1. Per germline, CDR1 SGHVS and CDR2 FNYEAQ. The CDR3 has 16 residues. The V segment lost 1 base and the J segment 5 bases; nucleotides outside the gene matches: 8. DNA for the CDR3: TGTGCCAGCAGCTTAGGCCTCGGGGGGACAGGGGACGAGCAGTACTTC. Its translation: CASSLGLGGTGDEQYF.

The chain uses TRBV4-3 and TRBJ2-7; 8 bases are a match to TRBD1. Germline assignment: CDR1 LGHNA and CDR2 YSLEER. The ends lost 0 bases at V and 6 bases at J; junction bases unmatched: 7. The CDR3 sequence is 15 residues long. The CDR3 is CASSQEPQGAIEQYF. The CDR3 DNA sequence: TGCGCCAGCAGCCAAGAACCGCAGGGGGCGATCGAGCAGTACTTC.

This chain links TRBV19 with TRBJ1-5; D possibly corresponds to TRBD1 (6 bases). This CDR3 comprises 16 residues. CDR1 is LNHDA and CDR2 is SQIVND in the germline V gene (reference sequence). V shed 5 bases and J shed 2 bases, with 16 bases lying between them. For the CDR3, the DNA is TGTGCCAGTAGTGAAGGGACACTCAGGGGCAATCAGCCCCAGCATTTT. Translation gives CASSEGTLRGNQPQHF.

The chain is built from TRBV27 and TRBJ1-1; D perhaps matches TRBD1 (6 bases). V dropped 6 bases and J dropped 4 bases, with 15 bases sitting between them. The V gene's germline CDR1 is MNHEY and CDR2 SMNVEV (reference sequence). The CDR3 extends over 14 amino acids. This CDR3 reads CASSLNTGSTEAFF. The CDR3 coding sequence is TGTGCCAGCAGCCTGAACACAGGGTCCACTGAAGCTTTCTTT.

This clone was recorded once. The chain uses TRBV6-5 and TRBJ2-3, with 11 bases lining up with TRBD1. The J segment lost 4 bases and the V segment lost 6 bases, leaving 6 bases of the junction unmatched. Germline lookup yields CDR1 MNHEY and CDR2 SVGAGI. The CDR3 has 15 residues. The chain's CDR3 is CASRRGTGGPDTQYF. For the CDR3, the DNA is TGTGCCAGCAGACGAGGGACAGGGGGACCAGATACGCAGTATTTT.